Included here is one TCR beta chain sequence, with context. The antigen is not known. Individual cDNA molecules each received unique molecular identifiers attached to them. From the 5' RACE reads, TCRdb called clonotypes with MiXCR, one entry per CDR3 protein. In the table there are around 70,000 distinct CDR3 sequences, around 9% of which are singletons. The CDR3 sequence is 16 residues long. Germline CDR1 GTSNPN, CDR2 SVGIG (reference sequence). Trimming cost V 4 bases and J 1 base; bases outside gene matches: 9. The data were obtained in a study of early T cells in non-severe SARS-CoV-2 infection. Study background: Unsorted whole-blood RNA was sequenced in bulk, leaving chains unpaired.

The study's findings and limits: Sequences matched to VDJdb favored anti-spike CD8 responses, while private and CD4 specificities were missed.

The clonotype was recovered from an adult who was a healthcare worker with PCR-confirmed SARS-CoV-2 infection or an uninfected control (not recorded which). Sequencing was performed on whole blood. This chain connects TRBV30 to TRBJ1-1, with TRBD1 matching 10 bases. The CDR3: CAWNRPGQGSNTEAFF. DNA for the CDR3: TGTGCCTGGAACCGGCCGGGACAGGGGTCGAACACTGAAGCTTTCTTT. The variable domain in full, completed from reference TRBV30 and TRBJ1-1, reads SQTIHQWPATLVQPVGSPLSLECTVEGTSNPNLYWYRQAAGRGLQLLFYSVGIGQISSEVPQNLSASRPQDRQFILSSKKLLLSDSGFYLCAWNRPGQGSNTEAFFGQGTRLTVV.